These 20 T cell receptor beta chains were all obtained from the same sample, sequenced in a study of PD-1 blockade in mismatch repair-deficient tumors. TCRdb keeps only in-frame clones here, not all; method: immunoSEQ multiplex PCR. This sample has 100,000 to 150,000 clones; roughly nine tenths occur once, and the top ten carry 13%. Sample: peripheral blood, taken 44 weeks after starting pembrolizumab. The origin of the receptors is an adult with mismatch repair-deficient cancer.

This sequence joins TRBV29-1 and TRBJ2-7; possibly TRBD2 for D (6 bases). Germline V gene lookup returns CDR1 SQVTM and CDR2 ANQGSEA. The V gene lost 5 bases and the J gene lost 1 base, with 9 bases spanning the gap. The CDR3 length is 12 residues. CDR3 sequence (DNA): TGCAGCGTTAAGGGAGGTTCCTACGAGCAGTACTTC. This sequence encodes CSVKGGSYEQYF.

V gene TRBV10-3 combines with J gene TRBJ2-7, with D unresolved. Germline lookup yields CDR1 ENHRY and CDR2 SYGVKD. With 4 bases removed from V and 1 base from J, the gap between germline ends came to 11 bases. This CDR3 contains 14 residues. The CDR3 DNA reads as TGTGCCATCAGTGCGACGACTCTATCCTACGAGCAGTACTTC. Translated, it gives CAISATTLSYEQYF.

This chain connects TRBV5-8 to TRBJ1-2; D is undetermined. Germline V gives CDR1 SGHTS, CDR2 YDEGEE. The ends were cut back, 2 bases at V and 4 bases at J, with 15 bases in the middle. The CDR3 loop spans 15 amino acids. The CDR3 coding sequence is TGTGCCAGCAGCTTTGACGGGCGCGAGGGCTATGGCTACACCTTC. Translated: CASSFDGREGYGYTF.

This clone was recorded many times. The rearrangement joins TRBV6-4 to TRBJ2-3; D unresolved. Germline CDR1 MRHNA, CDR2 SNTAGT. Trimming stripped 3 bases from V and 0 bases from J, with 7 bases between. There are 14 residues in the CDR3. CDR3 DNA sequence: TGTGCCAGCAGTGAATCGGACAGCACAGATACGCAGTATTTT. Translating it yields CASSESDSTDTQYF.

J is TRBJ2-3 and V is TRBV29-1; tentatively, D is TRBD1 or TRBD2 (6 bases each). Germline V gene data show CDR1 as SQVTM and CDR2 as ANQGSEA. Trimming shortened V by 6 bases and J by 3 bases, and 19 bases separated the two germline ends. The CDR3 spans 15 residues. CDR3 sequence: CSVHRGLGGTDTQYF. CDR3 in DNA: TGCAGCGTCCACCGGGGGCTAGGAGGGACAGATACGCAGTATTTT.

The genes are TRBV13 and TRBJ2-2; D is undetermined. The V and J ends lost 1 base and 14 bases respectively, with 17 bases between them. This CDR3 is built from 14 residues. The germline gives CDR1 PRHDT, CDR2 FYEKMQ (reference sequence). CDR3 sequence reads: CASSLEGTARALFF. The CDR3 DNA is TGTGCCAGCAGCTTAGAAGGCACCGCCCGCGCCCTGTTTTTT.

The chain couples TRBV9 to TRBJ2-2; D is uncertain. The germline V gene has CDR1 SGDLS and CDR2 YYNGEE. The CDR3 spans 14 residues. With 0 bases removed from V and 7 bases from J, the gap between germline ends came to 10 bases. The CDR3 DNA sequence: TGTGCCAGCAGCGTAGAAAAGTTCGGCGGGGAGCTGTTTTTT. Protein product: CASSVEKFGGELFF. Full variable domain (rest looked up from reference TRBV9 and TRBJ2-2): DSGVTQTPKHLITATGQRVTLRCSPRSGDLSVYWYQQSLDQGLQFLIQYYNGEERAKGNILERFSAQQFPDLHSELNLSSLELGDSALYFCASSVEKFGGELFFGEGSRLTVL.

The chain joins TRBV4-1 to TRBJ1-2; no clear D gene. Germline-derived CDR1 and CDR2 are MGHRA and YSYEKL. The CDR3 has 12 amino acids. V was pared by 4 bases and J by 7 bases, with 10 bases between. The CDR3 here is CASSPGPSGYTF. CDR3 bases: TGCGCCAGCAGCCCCGGCCCCAGTGGCTACACCTTC.

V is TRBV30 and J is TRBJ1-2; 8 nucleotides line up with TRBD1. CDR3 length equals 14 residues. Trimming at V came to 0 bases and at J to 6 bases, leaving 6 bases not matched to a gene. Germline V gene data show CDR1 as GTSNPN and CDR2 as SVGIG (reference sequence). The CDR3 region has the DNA TGTGCCTGGAGTGTTGGCAGGGGGCAGGATGGCTACACCTTC. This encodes CAWSVGRGQDGYTF.

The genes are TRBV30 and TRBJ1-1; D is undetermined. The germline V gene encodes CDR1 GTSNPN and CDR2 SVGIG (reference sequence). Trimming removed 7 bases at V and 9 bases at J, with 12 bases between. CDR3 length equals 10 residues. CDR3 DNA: TGTGCCTACGCCCAGACTCAAGCTTTCTTT. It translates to CAYAQTQAFF. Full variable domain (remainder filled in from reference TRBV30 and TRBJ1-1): SQTIHQWPATLVQPVGSPLSLECTVEGTSNPNLYWYRQAAGRGLQLLFYSVGIGQISSEVPQNLSASRPQDRQFILSSKKLLLSDSGFYLCAYAQTQAFFGQGTRLTVV.

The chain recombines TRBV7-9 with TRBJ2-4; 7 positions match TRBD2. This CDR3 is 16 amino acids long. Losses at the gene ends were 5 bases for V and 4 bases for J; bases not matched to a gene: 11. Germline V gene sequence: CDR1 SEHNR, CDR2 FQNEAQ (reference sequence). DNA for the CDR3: TGTGCCAGCAGCCCGGGAGGTTACAAGGGGAAAAACATTCAGTACTTC. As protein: CASSPGGYKGKNIQYF.

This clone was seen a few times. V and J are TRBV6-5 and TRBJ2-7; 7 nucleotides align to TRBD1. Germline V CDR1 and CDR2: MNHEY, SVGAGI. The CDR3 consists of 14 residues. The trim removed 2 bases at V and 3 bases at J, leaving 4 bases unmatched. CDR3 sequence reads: CASSYTRQGYEQYF. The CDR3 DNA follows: TGTGCCAGCAGTTACACTAGACAGGGCTACGAGCAGTACTTC.

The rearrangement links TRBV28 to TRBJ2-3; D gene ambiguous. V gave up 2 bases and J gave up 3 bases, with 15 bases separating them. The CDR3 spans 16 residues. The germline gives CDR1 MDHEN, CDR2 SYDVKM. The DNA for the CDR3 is TGTGCCAGCAGTTTACTCCAGAATGGTCTAACAGATACGCAGTATTTT. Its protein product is CASSLLQNGLTDTQYF.

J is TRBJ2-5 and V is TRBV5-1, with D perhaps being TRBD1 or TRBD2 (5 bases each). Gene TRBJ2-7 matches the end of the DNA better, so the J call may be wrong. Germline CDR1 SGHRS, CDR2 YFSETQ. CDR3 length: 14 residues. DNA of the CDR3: TGCGCCAGCAGCATACGGGACGGGAACTACGAGCAGTACTTC. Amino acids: CASSIRDGNYEQYF.

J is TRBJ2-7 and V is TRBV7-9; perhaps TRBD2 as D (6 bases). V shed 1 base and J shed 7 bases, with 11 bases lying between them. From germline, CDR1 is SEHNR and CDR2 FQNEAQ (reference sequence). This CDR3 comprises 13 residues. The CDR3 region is CASSLVQGREQYF. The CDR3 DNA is TGTGCCAGCAGCTTAGTACAAGGGAGGGAGCAGTACTTC.

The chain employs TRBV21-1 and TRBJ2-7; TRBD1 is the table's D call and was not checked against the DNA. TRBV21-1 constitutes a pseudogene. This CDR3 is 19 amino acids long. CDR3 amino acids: CASSEQGLLAGGGCDEQYF. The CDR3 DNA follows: TGTGCCAGCAGCGAGCAGGGTCTTCTGGCAGGGGGTGGGTGTGACGAGCAGTACTTC.

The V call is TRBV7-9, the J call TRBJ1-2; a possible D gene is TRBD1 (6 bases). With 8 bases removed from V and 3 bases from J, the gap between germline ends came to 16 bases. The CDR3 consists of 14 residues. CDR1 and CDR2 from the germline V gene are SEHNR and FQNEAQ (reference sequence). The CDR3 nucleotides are TGTGCCAGCGCTACAGGGTCGGGAGACTATGGCTACACCTTC. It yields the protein CASATGSGDYGYTF.

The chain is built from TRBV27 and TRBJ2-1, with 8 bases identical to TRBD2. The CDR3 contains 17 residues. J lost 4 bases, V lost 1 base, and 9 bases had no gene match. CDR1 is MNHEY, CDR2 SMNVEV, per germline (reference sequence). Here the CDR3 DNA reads TGTGCCAGCAGTTTATTCCCGCTAGCGGGCGTTTACAATGAGCAGTTCTTC. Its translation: CASSLFPLAGVYNEQFF.

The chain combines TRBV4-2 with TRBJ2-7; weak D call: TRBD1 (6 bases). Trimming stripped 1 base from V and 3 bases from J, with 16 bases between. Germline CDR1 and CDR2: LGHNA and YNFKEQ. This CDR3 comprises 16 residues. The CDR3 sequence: CASSQGGRVPDYEQYF. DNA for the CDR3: TGTGCCAGCAGCCAAGGGGGGCGGGTCCCTGACTACGAGCAGTACTTC.

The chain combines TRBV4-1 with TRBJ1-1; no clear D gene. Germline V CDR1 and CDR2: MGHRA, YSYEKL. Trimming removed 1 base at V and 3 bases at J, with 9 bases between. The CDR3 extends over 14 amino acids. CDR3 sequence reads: CASSQVGIDTEAFF. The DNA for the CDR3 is TGCGCCAGCAGCCAAGTAGGAATTGACACTGAAGCTTTCTTT.